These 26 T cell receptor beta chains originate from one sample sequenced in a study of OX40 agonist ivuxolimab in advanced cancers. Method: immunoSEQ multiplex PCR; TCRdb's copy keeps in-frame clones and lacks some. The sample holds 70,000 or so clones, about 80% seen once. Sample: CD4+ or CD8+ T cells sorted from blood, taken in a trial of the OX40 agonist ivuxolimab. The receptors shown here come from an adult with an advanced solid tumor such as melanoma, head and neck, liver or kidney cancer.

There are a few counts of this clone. The CDR3 bases are TGTGCCAGCAGAACGGGGGCCGAAGCTTTCTTT. Its protein product is CASRTGAEAFF. This chain connects TRBV27 to TRBJ1-1; D perhaps matches TRBD1 (6 bases). The CDR3 is 11 amino acids. In germline, CDR1 is MNHEY, CDR2 SMNVEV (reference sequence). The V and J ends lost 6 bases and 8 bases respectively, with 10 bases between them.

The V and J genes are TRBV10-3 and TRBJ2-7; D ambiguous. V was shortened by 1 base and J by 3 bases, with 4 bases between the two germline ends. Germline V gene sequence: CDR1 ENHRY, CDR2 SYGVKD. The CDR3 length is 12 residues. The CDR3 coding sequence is TGTGCCATCAGTGAGTTCGACTACGAGCAGTACTTC. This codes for CAISEFDYEQYF.

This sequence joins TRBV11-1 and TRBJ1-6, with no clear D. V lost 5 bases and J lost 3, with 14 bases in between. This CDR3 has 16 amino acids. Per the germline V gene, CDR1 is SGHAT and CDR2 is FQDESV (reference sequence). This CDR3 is CASSNRRLDYNSPLHF. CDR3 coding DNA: TGTGCCAGCAGCAATCGACGGTTAGACTATAATTCACCCCTCCACTTT. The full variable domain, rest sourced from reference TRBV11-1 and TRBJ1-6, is EAEVAQSPRYKITEKSQAVAFWCDPISGHATLYWYRQILGQGPELLVQFQDESVVDDSQLPKDRFSAERLKGVDSTLKIQPAELGDSAMYLCASSNRRLDYNSPLHFGNGTRLTVT.

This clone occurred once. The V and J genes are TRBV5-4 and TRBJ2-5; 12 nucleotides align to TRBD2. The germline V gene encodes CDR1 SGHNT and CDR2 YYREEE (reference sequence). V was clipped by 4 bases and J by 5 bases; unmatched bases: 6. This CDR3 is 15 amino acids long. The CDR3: CASSPPGTSGETQYF. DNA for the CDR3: TGTGCCAGCAGCCCACCCGGGACTAGCGGGGAGACCCAGTACTTC.

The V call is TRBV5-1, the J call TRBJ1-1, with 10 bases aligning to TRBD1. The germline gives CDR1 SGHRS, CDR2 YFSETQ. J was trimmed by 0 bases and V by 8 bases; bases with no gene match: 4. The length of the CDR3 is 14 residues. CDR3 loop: CASRDRGLNTEAFF. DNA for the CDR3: TGCGCCAGTAGGGACAGGGGATTGAACACTGAAGCTTTCTTT.

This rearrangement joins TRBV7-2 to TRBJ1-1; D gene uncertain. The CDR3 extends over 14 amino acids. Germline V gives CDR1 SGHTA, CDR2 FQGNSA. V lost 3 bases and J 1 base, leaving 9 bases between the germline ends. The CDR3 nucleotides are TGTGCCAGCAGCTTGGGTCAGAAGAACACTGAAGCTTTCTTT. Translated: CASSLGQKNTEAFF.

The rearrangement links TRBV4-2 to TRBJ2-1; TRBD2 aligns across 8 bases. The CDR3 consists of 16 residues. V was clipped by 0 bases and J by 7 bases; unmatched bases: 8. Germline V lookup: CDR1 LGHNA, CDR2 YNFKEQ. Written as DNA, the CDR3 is TGTGCCAGCAGCCAAGAAGCGCGGGGGGCTCGTAATGAGCAGTTCTTC. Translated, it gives CASSQEARGARNEQFF.

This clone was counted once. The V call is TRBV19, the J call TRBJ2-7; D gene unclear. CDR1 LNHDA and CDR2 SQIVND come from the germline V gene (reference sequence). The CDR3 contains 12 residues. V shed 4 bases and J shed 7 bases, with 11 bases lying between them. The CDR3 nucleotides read TGTGCCAGTAGTAACCGTTTGGGGGAGCAGTACTTC. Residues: CASSNRLGEQYF.

The CDR3 protein is CASSVGTNYGYTF. The CDR3 nucleotides read TGTGCCAGCAGCGTAGGGACTAACTATGGCTACACCTTC. The chain carries TRBV9 and TRBJ1-2; D remains unclear. The CDR3 totals 13 residues. Germline V gene sequence: CDR1 SGDLS, CDR2 YYNGEE. The V gene lost 0 bases and the J gene lost 0 bases, with 3 bases spanning the gap.

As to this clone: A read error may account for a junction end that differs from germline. The CDR3 region is CPSSELTPDYGYTF. In DNA form, the CDR3 reads TGCCCCAGCAGCGAGTTGACACCTGACTATGGCTACACCTTC. The J gene is TRBJ1-2, the V gene TRBV5-1, with D uncertain. The CDR3 sequence is 14 residues long. In germline, CDR1 is SGHRS, CDR2 YFSETQ. Full variable domain (rest looked up from reference TRBV5-1 and TRBJ1-2): KAGVTQTPRYLIKTRGQQVTLSCSPISGHRSVSWYQQTPGQGLQFLFEYFSETQRNKGNFPGRFSGRQFSNSRSEMNVSTLELGDSALYLCPSSELTPDYGYTFGSGTRLTVV.

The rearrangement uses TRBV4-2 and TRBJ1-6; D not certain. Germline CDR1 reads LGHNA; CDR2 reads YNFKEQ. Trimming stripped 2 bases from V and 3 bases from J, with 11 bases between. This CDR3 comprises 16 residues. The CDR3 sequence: CASSQPPDFYNSPLHF. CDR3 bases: TGTGCCAGCAGCCAACCCCCGGACTTCTATAATTCACCCCTCCACTTT.

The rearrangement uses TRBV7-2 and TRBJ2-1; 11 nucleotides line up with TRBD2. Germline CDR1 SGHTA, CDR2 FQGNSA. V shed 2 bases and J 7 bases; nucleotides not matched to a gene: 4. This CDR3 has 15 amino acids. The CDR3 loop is CASSLLAGGSNEQFF. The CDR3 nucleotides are TGTGCCAGCAGCTTACTAGCGGGGGGTTCTAATGAGCAGTTCTTC.

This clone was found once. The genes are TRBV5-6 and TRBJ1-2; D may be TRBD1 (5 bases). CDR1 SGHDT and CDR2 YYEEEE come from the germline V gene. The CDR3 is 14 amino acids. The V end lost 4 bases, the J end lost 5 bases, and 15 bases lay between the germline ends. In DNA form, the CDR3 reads TGTGCCAGCAGCCCTTTAGACAGAGGATATGGCTACACCTTC. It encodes CASSPLDRGYGYTF. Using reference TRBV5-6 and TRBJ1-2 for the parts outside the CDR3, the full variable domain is DAGVTQSPTHLIKTRGQQVTLRCSPKSGHDTVSWYQQALGQGPQFIFQYYEEEERQRGNFPDRFSGHQFPNYSSELNVNALLLGDSALYLCASSPLDRGYGYTFGSGTRLTVV.

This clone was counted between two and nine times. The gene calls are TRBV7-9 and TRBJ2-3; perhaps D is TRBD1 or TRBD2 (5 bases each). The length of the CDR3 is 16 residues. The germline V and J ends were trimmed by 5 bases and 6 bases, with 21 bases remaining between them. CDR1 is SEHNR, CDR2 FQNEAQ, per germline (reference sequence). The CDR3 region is CASSAAPGRLTDTQYF. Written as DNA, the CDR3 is TGTGCCAGCAGCGCAGCTCCGGGACGCCTTACGGATACGCAGTATTTT.

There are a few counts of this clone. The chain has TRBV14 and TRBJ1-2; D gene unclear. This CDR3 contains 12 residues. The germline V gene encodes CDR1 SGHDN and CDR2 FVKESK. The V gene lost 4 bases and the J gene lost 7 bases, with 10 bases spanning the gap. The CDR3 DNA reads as TGTGCCAGCAGCCCCCGTGATGGTGGCTACACCTTC. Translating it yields CASSPRDGGYTF.

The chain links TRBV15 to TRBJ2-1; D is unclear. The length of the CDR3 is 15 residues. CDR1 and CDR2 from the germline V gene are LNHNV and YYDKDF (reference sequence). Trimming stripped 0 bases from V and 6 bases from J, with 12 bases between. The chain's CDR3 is CATSRDGTHANEQFF. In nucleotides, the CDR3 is TGTGCCACCAGCAGAGATGGAACCCACGCCAATGAGCAGTTCTTC.

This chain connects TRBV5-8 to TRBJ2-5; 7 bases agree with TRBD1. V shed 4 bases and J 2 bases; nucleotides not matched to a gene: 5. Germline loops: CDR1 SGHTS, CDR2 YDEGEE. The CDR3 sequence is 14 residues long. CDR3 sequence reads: CASSPQGQQETQYF. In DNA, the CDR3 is TGTGCCAGCAGCCCACAGGGACAGCAAGAGACCCAGTACTTC. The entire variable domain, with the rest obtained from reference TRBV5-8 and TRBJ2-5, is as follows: EAGVTQSPTHLIKTRGQQATLRCSPISGHTSVYWYQQALGLGLQFLLWYDEGEERNRGNFPPRFSGRQFPNYSSELNVNALELEDSALYLCASSPQGQQETQYFGPGTRLLVL.

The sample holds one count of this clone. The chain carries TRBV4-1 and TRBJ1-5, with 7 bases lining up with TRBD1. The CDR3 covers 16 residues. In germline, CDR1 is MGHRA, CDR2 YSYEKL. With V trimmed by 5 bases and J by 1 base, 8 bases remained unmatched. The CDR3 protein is CASSDPGGSSNQPQHF. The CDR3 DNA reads TGCGCCAGCAGCGATCCAGGGGGTTCCAGCAATCAGCCCCAGCATTTT.

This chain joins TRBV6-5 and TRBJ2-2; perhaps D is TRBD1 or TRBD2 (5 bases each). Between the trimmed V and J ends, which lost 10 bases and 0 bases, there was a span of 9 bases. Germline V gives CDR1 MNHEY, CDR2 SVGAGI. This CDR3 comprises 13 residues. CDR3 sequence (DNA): TGTGCCACCGGGACGGCGAACACCGGGGAGCTGTTTTTT. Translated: CATGTANTGELFF.

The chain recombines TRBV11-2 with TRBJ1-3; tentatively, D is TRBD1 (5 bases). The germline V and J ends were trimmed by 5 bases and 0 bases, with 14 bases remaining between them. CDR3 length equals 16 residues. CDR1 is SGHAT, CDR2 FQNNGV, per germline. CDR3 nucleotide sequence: TGTGCCAGCAGCCCCCGGGGGGGATTCTCTGGAAACACCATATATTTT. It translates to CASSPRGGFSGNTIYF.

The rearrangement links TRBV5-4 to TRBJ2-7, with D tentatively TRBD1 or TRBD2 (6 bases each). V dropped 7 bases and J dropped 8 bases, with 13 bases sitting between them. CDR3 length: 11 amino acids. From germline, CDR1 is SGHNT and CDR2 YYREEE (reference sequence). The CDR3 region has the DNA TGTGCCAGCCGCCAGGGGACTCAGCAGTACTTC. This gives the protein CASRQGTQQYF.

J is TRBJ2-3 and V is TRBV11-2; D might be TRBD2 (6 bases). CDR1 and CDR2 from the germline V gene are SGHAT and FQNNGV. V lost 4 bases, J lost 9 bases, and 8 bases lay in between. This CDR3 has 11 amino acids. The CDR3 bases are TGTGCCAGCAGCTCCGGGGGAACGCAGTATTTT. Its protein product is CASSSGGTQYF. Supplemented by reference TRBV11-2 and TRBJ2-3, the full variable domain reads EAGVAQSPRYKIIEKRQSVAFWCNPISGHATLYWYQQILGQGPKLLIQFQNNGVVDDSQLPKDRFSAERLKGVDSTLKIQPAKLEDSAVYLCASSSGGTQYFGPGTRLTVL.

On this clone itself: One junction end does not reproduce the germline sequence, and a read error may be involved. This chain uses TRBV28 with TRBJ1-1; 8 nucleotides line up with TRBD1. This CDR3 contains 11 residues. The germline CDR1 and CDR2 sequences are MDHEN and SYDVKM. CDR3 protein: CASSTTPDREF. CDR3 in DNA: TGTGCCAGCAGCACAACTCCGGACAGGGAGTTT.

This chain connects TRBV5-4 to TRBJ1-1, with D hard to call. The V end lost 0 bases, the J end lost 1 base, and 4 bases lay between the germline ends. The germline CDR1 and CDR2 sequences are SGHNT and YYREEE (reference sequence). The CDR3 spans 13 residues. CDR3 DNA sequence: TGTGCCAGCAGCTTGGAAGAGAACACTGAAGCTTTCTTT. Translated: CASSLEENTEAFF.

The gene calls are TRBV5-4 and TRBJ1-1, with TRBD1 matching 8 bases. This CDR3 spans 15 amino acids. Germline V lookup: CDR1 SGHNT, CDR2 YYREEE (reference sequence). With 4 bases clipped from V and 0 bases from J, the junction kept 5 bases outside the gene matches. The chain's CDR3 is CASSLPTGVNTEAFF. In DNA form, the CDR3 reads TGTGCCAGCAGCCTACCGACAGGGGTGAACACTGAAGCTTTCTTT.

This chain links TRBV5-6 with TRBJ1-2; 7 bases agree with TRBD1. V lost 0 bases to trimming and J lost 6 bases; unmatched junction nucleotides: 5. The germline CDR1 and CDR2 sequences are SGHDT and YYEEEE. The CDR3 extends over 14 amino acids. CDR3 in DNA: TGTGCCAGCAGCTTGGTCCTAGGGGGCGATGGCTACACCTTC. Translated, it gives CASSLVLGGDGYTF.